This T cell receptor (beta chain) was retrieved from a study of T cell repertoires in aging, cancer and after chemotherapy. Study details: Donor ages fell into six groups from 30 or younger up to 70 or older. Paired samples before and after chemotherapy came from glioblastoma patients receiving temozolomide-based therapy. Notes on the study in general: In each cancer cohort, median generation probability increased across chemotherapy, suggesting thymic output rebounded. Loss of evenness, beyond lost richness, contributed to age-related TCR diversity decline in cancer patients.

The template was genomic DNA from peripheral blood, not RNA. As regards this clonotype: The antigen is unknown.

V gave up 2 bases and J gave up 4 bases, with 17 bases separating them. Germline loops: CDR1 SGHDT, CDR2 YYEEEE. The CDR3 spans 16 residues. Rearranged V-D-J TRB sequences were amplified with a mixed TRB-A/B primer pool. A single record per CDR3 protein comes from TCRdb applying MiXCR to the multiplex PCR reads. The table includes 19,000 or so distinct CDR3 sequences, approximately 40% detected once. The TCR was taken from a human donor with a solid tumor. The genes are TRBV5-6 and TRBJ2-3, with a possible D match to TRBD1 (7 bases). Sequencing was carried out using blood. The CDR3 loop reads CASSLGGGAPPDTQYF. The CDR3 DNA follows: TGTGCCAGCAGCTTAGGGGGCGGGGCTCCGCCAGATACGCAGTATTTT.